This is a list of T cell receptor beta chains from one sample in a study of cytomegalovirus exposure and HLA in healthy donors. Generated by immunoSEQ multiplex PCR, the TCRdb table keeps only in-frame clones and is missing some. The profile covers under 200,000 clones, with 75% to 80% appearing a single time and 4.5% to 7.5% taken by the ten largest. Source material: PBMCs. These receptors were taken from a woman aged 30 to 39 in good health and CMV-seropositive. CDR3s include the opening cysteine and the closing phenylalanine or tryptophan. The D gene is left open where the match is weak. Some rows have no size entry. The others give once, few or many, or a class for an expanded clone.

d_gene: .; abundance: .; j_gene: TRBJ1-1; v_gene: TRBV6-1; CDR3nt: TGTGCCAGCAGTGAAAATTCGAGGATCCCGATGGCTTTCTTT; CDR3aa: CASSENSRIPMAFF
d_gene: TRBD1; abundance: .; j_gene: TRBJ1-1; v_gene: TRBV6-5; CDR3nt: TGTGCCAGCACGGGACAGGGGGTCGCCAACACTGAAGCTTTCTTT; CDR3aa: CASTGQGVANTEAFF
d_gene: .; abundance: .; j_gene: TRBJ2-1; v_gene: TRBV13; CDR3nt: TGTGCCAGCAGCACCCCGAGCGGAAGCTCCTACAATGAGCAGTTCTTC; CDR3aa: CASSTPSGSSYNEQFF
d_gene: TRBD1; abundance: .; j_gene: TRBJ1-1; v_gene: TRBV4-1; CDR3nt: TGCGCCAGCAGCCAAGCACCTGGACAGGGCGATCCAATCGCTGAAGCTTTCTTT; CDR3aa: CASSQAPGQGDPIAEAFF
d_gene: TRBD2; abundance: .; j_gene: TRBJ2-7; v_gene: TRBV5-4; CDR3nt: TGTGCCAGCAGCCCCGGGACTAGCGGGTACGAGCAGTACTTC; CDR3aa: CASSPGTSGYEQYF
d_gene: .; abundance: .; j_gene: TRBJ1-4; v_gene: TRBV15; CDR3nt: TGTGCCACCAGCCTGTCGGGGTTTACTAATGAAAAACTGTTTTTT; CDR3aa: CATSLSGFTNEKLFF
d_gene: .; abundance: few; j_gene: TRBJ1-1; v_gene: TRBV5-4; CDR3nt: TGTGCCAGCAGCCAGAGACAGCAGAGGCACACTGAAGCTTTCTTT; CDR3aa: CASSQRQQRHTEAFF
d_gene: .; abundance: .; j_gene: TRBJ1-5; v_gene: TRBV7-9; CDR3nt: TGTGCCAGCAGCCAAATTCAGGGACAATCCCCCGCAAATTGGCCCCAGCATTTT; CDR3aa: CASSQIQGQSPANWPQHF
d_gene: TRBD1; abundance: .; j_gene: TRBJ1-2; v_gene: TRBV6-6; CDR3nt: TGTGCCAGCAGTTACTCGGGACAGTCCGACTATGGCTACACCTTC; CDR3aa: CASSYSGQSDYGYTF
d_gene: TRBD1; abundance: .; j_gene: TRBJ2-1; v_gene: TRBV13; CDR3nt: TGTGCCAGCTCGTTAGGGGACAGAGAGCAGTTCTTC; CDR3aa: CASSLGDREQFF
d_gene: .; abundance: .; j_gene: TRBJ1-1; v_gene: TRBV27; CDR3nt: TGTGCCAGCAACCTGGCAGGGAACACTGAAGCTTTCTTT; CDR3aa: CASNLAGNTEAFF
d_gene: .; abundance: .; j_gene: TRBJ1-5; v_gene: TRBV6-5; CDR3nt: TGTGCCAGCAGTACCCGGCCGGGGGGTGGTCAGCCCCAGCATTTT; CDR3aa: CASSTRPGGGQPQHF
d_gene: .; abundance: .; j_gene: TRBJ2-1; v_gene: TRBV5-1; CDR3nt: TGCGCCAGCAGCTTGGCGCGCGATGAGCAGTTCTTC; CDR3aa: CASSLARDEQFF
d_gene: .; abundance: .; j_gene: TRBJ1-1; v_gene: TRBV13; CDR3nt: TGTGCCAGCAGCTTAATGGTGGGGCCACCCGAAGCTTTCTTT; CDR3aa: CASSLMVGPPEAFF
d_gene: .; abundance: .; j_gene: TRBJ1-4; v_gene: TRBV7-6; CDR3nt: TGTGCCAGCAGCTCGGGGAGGCAGAACCTTGGAAAACTGTTTTTT; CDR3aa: CASSSGRQNLGKLFF
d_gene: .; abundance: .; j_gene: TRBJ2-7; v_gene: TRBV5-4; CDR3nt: TGTGCCAGCAGCTACCCGGGGGATGGGGGCTACGAGCAGTACTTC; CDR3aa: CASSYPGDGGYEQYF
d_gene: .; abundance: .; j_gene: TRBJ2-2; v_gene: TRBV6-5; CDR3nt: TGTGCCAGCAGCCCGACAGAGACCGGGGAGCTGTTTTTT; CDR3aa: CASSPTETGELFF
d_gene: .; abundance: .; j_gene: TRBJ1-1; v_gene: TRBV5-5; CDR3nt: TGTGCCAGCAGCTTGCGGGGAAGTGAAGCTTTCTTT; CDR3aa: CASSLRGSEAFF
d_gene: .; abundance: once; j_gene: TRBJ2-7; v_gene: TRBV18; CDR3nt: TGTGCCAGCTCACCAACGGAGCCGGGCGAGCAGTACTTC; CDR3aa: CASSPTEPGEQYF
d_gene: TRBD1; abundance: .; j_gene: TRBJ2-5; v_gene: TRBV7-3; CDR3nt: TGTGCCAGCAGCTTAACAGGGGGCGCAGAGACCCAGTACTTC; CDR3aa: CASSLTGGAETQYF
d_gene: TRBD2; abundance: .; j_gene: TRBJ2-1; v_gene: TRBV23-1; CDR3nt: TGCGCCAGCAGTCCGCGGGGGGGGAACAATGAGCAGTTCTTC; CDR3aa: CASSPRGGNNEQFF
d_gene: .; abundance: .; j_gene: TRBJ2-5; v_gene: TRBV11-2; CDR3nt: TGTGCCAGCAGCGCAGGTCCTTCCGGGCCAAGGAGGGCCCAGTACTTC; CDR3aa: CASSAGPSGPRRAQYF
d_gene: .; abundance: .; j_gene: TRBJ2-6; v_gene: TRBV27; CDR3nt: TGTGCCAGCAAAAGGACATCATGGGCCGGGGCCAACGTCCTGACTTTC; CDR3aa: CASKRTSWAGANVLTF
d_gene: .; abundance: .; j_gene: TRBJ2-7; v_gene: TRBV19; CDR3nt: TGTGCCAGTAGTATAGGTCCGGTTTCCTACGAGCAGTACTTC; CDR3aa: CASSIGPVSYEQYF
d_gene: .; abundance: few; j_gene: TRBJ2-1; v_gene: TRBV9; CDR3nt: TGTGCCAGCAGCGTAAGCTCAGCGTTGAGTGAGCAGTTCTTC; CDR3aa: CASSVSSALSEQFF
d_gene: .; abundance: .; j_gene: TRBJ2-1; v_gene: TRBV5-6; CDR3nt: TGTGCCAGCAGCTTGAAAGGCCCTAGCCATGAGCAGTTCTTC; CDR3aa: CASSLKGPSHEQFF
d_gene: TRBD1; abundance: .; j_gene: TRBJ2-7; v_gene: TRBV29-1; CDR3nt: TGCAGCGTTGAAGATCGGGACAGTCGGTACGAGCAGTACTTC; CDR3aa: CSVEDRDSRYEQYF
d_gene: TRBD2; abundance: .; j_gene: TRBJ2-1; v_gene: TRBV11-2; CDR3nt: TGTGCCAGCAGCTTAGTCGGGTTAGCGGGAAACAATGAGCAGTTCTTC; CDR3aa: CASSLVGLAGNNEQFF
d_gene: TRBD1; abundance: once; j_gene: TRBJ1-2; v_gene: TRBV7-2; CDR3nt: TGTGCCAGCAGCTTAGACAGGGGGATTGGCTACACCTTC; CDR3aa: CASSLDRGIGYTF
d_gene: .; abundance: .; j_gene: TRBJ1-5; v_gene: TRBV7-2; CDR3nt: TGTGCCAGCAGCTTTCGTCCCAGCGGCTTAGGCAATCAGCCCCAGCATTTT; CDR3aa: CASSFRPSGLGNQPQHF
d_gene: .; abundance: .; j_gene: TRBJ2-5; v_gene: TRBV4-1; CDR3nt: TGCGCCAGCACGCAGGGTAGGGAGGTGACTAGTTCGCGGAGAGAGACCCAGTACTTC; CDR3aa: CASTQGREVTSSRRETQYF
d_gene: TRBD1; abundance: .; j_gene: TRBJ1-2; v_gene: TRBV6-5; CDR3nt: TGTGCCAGCAGCAGGGGTGACAGGGGAGGTTATGGCTACACCTTC; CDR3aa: CASSRGDRGGYGYTF
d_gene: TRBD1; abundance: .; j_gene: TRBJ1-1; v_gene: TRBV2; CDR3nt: TGTGCCAGCACTCCCGGGACAGGGGCGGGGAACACTGAAGCTTTCTTT; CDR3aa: CASTPGTGAGNTEAFF
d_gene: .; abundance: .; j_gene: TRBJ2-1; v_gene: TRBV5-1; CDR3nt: TGCGCCAGCAGCCCCGGACTCCTCTACAATGAGCAGTTCTTC; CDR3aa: CASSPGLLYNEQFF
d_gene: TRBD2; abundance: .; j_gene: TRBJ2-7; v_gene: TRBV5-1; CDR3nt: TGCGCCAGCAGCTTGGGGGGAGGGGACGAGCAGTACTTC; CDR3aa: CASSLGGGDEQYF
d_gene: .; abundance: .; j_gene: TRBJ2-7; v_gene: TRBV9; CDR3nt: TGTGCCAGCAGCGTAGATCTACCTGGAGACGAGCAGTACTTC; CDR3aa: CASSVDLPGDEQYF
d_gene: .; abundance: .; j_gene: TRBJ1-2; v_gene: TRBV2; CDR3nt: TGTGCCAGCATCGCCCCGGCGGCGTATGGCTACACCTTC; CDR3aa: CASIAPAAYGYTF
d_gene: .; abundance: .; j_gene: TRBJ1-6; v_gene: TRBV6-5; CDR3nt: TGTGCCAGCAGTAGACAGGTGACGAGTAATTCACCCCTCCACTTT; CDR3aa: CASSRQVTSNSPLHF